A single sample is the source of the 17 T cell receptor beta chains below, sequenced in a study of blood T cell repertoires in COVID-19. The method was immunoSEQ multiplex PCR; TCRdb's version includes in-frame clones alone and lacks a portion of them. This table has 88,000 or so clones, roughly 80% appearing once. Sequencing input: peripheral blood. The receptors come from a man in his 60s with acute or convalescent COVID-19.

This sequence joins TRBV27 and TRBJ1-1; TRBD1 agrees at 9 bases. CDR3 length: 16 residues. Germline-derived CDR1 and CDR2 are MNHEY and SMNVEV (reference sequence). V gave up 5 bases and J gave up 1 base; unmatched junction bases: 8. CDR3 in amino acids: CASSPEKTGGNTEAFF. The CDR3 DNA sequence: TGTGCCAGCAGTCCAGAAAAGACAGGGGGGAACACTGAAGCTTTCTTT.

The CDR3, as DNA: TGTGCCAGCAGCATCGGTGCTGGGGCATACGAGCAGTACTTC. Amino acids: CASSIGAGAYEQYF. This chain joins TRBV11-3 and TRBJ2-7; TRBD1 is a possible D gene (5 bases). Germline V gene sequence: CDR1 SGHNT, CDR2 YENEEA. The germline V and J ends were trimmed by 5 bases and 4 bases, with 15 bases remaining between them. The CDR3 runs to 14 residues. Together with reference TRBV11-3 and TRBJ2-7, the CDR3 gives the full variable domain: EAGVVQSPRYKIIEKKQPVAFWCNPISGHNTLYWYLQNLGQGPELLIRYENEEAVDDSQLPKDRFSAERLKGVDSTLKIQPAELGDSAVYLCASSIGAGAYEQYFGPGTRLTVT.

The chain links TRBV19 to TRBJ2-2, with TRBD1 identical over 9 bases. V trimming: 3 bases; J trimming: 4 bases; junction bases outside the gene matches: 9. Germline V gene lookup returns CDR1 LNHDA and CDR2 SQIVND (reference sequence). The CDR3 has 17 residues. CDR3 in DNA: TGTGCCAGTAGTATTATGGGACAGGGTATAAGCACCGGGGAGCTGTTTTTT. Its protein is CASSIMGQGISTGELFF.

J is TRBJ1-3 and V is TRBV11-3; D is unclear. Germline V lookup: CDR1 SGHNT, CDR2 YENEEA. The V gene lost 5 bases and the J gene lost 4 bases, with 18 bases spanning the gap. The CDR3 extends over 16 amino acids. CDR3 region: CASSRTTGTIGNTIYF. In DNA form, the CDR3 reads TGTGCCAGCAGCCGAACCACGGGTACGATCGGAAACACCATATATTTT.

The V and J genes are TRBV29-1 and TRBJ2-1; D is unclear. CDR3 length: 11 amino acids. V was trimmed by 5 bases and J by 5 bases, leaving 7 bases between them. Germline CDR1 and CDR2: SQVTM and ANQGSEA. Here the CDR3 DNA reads TGCAGCGTTAACGGAGACAATGAGCAGTTCTTC. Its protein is CSVNGDNEQFF.

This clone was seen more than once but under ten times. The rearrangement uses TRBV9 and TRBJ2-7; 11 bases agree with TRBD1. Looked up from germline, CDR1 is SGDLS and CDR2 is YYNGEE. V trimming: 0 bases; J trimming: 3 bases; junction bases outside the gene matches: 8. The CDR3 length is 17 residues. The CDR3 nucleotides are TGTGCCAGCAGCGTAGCCCCACCGGGACAGGGGGACTACGAGCAGTACTTC. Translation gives CASSVAPPGQGDYEQYF.

This CDR3 is CASQGGGSYEQYF. CDR3 DNA sequence: TGTGCCAGCCAGGGGGGAGGATCCTACGAGCAGTACTTC. The chain combines TRBV3-1 (or the pseudogene TRBV3-2) with TRBJ2-7; D possibly corresponds to TRBD1 (7 bases). CDR1 and CDR2 from the germline V gene are LGHDT and YNNKEL (reference sequence). This CDR3 has 13 residues. V gave up 8 bases and J gave up 1 base, with 12 bases separating them.

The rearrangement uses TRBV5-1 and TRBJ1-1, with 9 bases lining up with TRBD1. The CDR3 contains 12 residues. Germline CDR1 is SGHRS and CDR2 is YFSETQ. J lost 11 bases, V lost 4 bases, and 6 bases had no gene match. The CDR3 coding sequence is TGCGCCAGCAGCGTGGACAGGGGACTGGCTTTCTTT. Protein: CASSVDRGLAFF.

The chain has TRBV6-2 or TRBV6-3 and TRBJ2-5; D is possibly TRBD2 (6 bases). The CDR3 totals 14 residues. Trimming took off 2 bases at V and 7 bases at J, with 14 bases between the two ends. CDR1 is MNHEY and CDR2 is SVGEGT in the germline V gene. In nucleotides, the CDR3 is TGTGCCAGCAGTTACGGTATAGGAGGGGTGACCCAGTACTTC. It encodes CASSYGIGGVTQYF.

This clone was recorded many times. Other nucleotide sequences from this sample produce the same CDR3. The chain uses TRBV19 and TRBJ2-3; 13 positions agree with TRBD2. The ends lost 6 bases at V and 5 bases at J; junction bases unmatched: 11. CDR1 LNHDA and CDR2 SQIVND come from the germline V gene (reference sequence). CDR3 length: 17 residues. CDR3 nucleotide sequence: TGTGCCAGTAGCCCCACTAGACGACTAGCGGGAGGAGATACGCAGTATTTT. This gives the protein CASSPTRRLAGGDTQYF. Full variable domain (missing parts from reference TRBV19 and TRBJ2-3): DGGITQSPKYLFRKEGQNVTLSCEQNLNHDAMYWYRQDPGQGLRLIYYSQIVNDFQKGDIAEGYSVSREKKESFPLTVTSAQKNPTAFYLCASSPTRRLAGGDTQYFGPGTRLTVL.

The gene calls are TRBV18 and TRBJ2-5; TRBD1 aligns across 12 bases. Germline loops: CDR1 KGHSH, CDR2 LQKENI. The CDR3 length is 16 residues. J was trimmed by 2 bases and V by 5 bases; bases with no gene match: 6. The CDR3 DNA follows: TGTGCCAGCTCATCCCGGGACAGGGGGCATCAAGAGACCCAGTACTTC. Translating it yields CASSSRDRGHQETQYF.

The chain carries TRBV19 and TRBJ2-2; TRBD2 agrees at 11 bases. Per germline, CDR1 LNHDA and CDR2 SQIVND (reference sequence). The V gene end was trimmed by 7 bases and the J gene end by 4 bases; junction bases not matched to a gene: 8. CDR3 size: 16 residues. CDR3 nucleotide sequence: TGTGCCAGTACCGTAGCGGGAGGGTTGAGCACCGGGGAGCTGTTTTTT. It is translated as CASTVAGGLSTGELFF.

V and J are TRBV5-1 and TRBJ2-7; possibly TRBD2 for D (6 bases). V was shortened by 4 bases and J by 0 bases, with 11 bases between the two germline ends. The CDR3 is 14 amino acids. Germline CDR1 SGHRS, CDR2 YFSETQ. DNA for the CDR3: TGCGCCAGCAGCCCGGGGACTTTCTCCTACGAGCAGTACTTC. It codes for CASSPGTFSYEQYF.

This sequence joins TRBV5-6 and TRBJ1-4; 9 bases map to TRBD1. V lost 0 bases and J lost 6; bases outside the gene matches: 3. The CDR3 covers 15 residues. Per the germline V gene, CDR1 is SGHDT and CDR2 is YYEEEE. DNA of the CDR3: TGTGCCAGCAGCTTGGACAGGGGGCGAGATGAAAAACTGTTTTTT. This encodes CASSLDRGRDEKLFF.

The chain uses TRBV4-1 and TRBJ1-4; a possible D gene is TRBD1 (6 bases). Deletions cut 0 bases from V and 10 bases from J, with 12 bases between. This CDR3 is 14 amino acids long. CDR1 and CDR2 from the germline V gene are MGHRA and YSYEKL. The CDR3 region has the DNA TGCGCCAGCAGCCAAGATAGGGGGTGGGGAAAACTGTTTTTT. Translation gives CASSQDRGWGKLFF.

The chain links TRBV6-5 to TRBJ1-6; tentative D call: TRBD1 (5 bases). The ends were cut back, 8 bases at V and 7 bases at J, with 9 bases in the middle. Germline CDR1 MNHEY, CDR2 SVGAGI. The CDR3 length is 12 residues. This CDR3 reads CASWGVNSPLHF. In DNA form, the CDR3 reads TGTGCCAGCTGGGGGGTCAATTCACCCCTCCACTTT.

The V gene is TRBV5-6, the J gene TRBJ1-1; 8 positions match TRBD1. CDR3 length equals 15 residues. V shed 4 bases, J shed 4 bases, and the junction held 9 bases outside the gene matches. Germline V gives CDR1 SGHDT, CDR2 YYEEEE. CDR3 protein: CASSKYRGLGTEAFF. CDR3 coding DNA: TGTGCCAGCAGCAAATACAGGGGGTTGGGCACTGAAGCTTTCTTT.